This TCR beta chain was found in a study of blood T cell repertoires in COVID-19. Here immunoSEQ multiplex PCR was the method, and the copy in TCRdb shows in-frame clones only, minus some. The sample has about 350,000 clones, less than 90% seen once. This sequence originates from a woman aged 30 to 39 who had recovered from COVID-19. Material for sequencing was PBMCs or T cells enriched from blood (not recorded which).

As DNA, the CDR3 is TGTGCCAGCAGCCTAGGAGTACCGACTAGCGGGTTCTCCGAGACCCAGTACTTC. Its protein product is CASSLGVPTSGFSETQYF. The chain has TRBV9 and TRBJ2-5, with 10 bases fitting TRBD2. Trimming removed 4 bases from V and 5 bases from J; junction bases left unmatched: 17. Germline CDR1 is SGDLS and CDR2 is YYNGEE. There are 18 residues in the CDR3.